The 18 T cell receptor beta chains below were found in one sample sequenced in a study of blood T cells in healthy people across ages. A sample-barcoded 5' primer and a J-beta primer mix were used in a second PCR of about 6 to 11 cycles. TCRdb reanalysed the 5' RACE reads using MiXCR and keeps one entry per CDR3 protein. Of hundreds of thousands of distinct CDR3 sequences listed, roughly 44% are singletons. The source material was blood. These receptor sequences come from a man in his 60s in good health.

A word on this clonotype: An end of the junction does not agree with germline; a read error may underlie this. The V and J genes are TRBV9 and TRBJ1-2; no reliable D call. In germline, CDR1 is SGDLS, CDR2 YYNGEE. CDR3 size: 14 residues. CDR3 DNA sequence: TGTGCCAGTAGCGTAGAGGTCGGAGGCTATGGCTACACCTTC. Translation: CASSVEVGGYGYTF.

This clonotype appeared a few times. The chain recombines TRBV27 with TRBJ1-2; TRBD1 is a possible D gene (6 bases). This CDR3 region has 15 residues. V was trimmed by 5 bases and J by 5 bases, leaving 18 bases between them. Germline V gene sequence: CDR1 MNHEY, CDR2 SMNVEV (reference sequence). Here the CDR3 DNA reads TGTGCCAGCAGTCCCGCCACAGGGCCCCTTTATGGCTACACCTTC. Translation: CASSPATGPLYGYTF.

The chain employs TRBV5-1 and TRBJ2-5; 9 bases fit TRBD1. The CDR3 length is 16 residues. Germline-derived CDR1 and CDR2 are SGHRS and YFSETQ. The trim removed 5 bases at V and 5 bases at J, leaving 13 bases unmatched. The CDR3 region is CASSLTTGGSGETQYF. As DNA, the CDR3 is TGCGCCAGCAGTTTGACCACAGGGGGCTCTGGGGAGACCCAGTACTTC.

The DNA of the CDR3 is TGTGCCAGCAGGGTTGACAGGAACACTGAAGCTTTCTTT. Protein sequence: CASRVDRNTEAFF. The rearrangement joins TRBV12-3 or TRBV12-4 to TRBJ1-1; D perhaps matches TRBD1 (5 bases). V lost 6 bases to trimming and J lost 1 base, with 9 bases between them. This CDR3 comprises 13 residues.

This clonotype has ten or more counts. This chain links TRBV20-1 with TRBJ2-4; D perhaps matches TRBD1 (6 bases). Germline-derived CDR1 and CDR2 are DFQATT and SNEGSKA (reference sequence). The CDR3 loop spans 12 amino acids. The V and J ends lost 6 bases and 6 bases respectively, with 12 bases between them. The CDR3 here is CSARTESNIQYF. In DNA, the CDR3 is TGCAGTGCGCGGACAGAATCAAACATTCAGTACTTC.

The chain recombines TRBV7-2 with TRBJ2-5, with D uncertain. The V and J ends lost 5 bases and 2 bases respectively, with 9 bases between them. CDR1 and CDR2 (germline): SGHTA, FQGNSA. The CDR3 extends over 13 amino acids. The CDR3 here is CASSPQTQETQYF. The CDR3 nucleotides read TGTGCCAGCAGCCCACAGACTCAAGAGACCCAGTACTTC.

This clonotype was seen more than once but under ten times. The chain is built from TRBV24-1 and TRBJ1-2; the D gene is possibly TRBD1 (5 bases). Germline V gives CDR1 KGHDR, CDR2 SFDVKD. The length of the CDR3 is 16 residues. The V end was cut by 2 bases, the J end by 4 bases, with 16 bases between. CDR3 protein: CATSDSTAGHGYGYTF. In DNA form, the CDR3 reads TGTGCCACCAGTGATTCAACGGCGGGGCACGGCTATGGCTACACCTTC.

The sample holds a few counts of this clonotype. This rearrangement joins TRBV27 to TRBJ2-3; D tentatively fits TRBD1 or TRBD2 (6 bases each). Deletions cut 6 bases from V and 4 bases from J, with 17 bases between. Germline assignment: CDR1 MNHEY and CDR2 SMNVEV (reference sequence). This CDR3 contains 15 residues. The CDR3 nucleotides read TGTGCCAGCAGGCGGGACACTATAAGGGCAGATACGCAGTATTTT. The encoded protein is CASRRDTIRADTQYF.

The chain employs TRBV7-9 and TRBJ2-5; 12 nucleotides match TRBD1. J was trimmed by 5 bases and V by 4 bases; bases with no gene match: 5. The length of the CDR3 is 15 residues. Germline assignment: CDR1 SEHNR and CDR2 FQNEAQ (reference sequence). The CDR3 DNA sequence: TGTGCCAGCAGCTGGGGACAGGGGGCATGGGAGACCCAGTACTTC. It specifies CASSWGQGAWETQYF.

The chain employs TRBV6-2 or TRBV6-3 and TRBJ1-1; a weak D match, TRBD1 (5 bases). Trimming left V 0 bases short and J 5 bases short, with 10 bases between. CDR3 size: 14 residues. In germline, CDR1 is MNHEY, CDR2 SVGEGT. CDR3: CASSYSAGKTEAFF. CDR3 DNA sequence: TGTGCCAGCAGTTACTCGGCAGGGAAAACTGAAGCTTTCTTT.

The chain carries TRBV6-2 or TRBV6-3 and TRBJ2-1; 9 bases line up with TRBD1. The CDR3 has 14 residues. Trimming at V came to 7 bases and at J to 7 bases, leaving 8 bases not matched to a gene. The germline gives CDR1 MNHEY, CDR2 SVGEGT. The CDR3 here is CASTNGDRVNEQFF. CDR3 nucleotides: TGTGCCAGCACCAACGGGGACAGGGTGAATGAGCAGTTCTTC.

In DNA form, the CDR3 reads TGCAGTGCTAGACTTTCGAGTTATAGCAATCAGCCCCAGCATTTT. As protein: CSARLSSYSNQPQHF. This chain uses TRBV20-1 with TRBJ1-5; no clear D. Trimming removed 2 bases from V and 0 bases from J, with 11 bases in between. Germline CDR1 DFQATT, CDR2 SNEGSKA (reference sequence). CDR3 length: 15 amino acids.

The chain recombines TRBV12-3 or TRBV12-4 with TRBJ2-5, with 7 bases that match TRBD1. The J call is uncertain, as TRBJ2-7 better fits the DNA end. The CDR3 is 15 amino acids. The CDR3 DNA reads as TGTGCCAGCAGTTTAGGGACAGGACGTTCGGACGAGCAGTACTTC. This translates into CASSLGTGRSDEQYF.

To note about this clonotype: This may stem from a read error, because a much larger clone lies one nucleotide away. The chain's CDR3 is CAISESTTGIAKNIQYF. The CDR3 DNA reads TGTGCCATCAGTGAGTCTACGACAGGTATCGCCAAAAACATTCAGTACTTC. The chain is built from TRBV10-3 and TRBJ2-4; a possible D gene is TRBD1 (6 bases). CDR1 and CDR2 from the germline V gene are ENHRY and SYGVKD. The CDR3 is made up of 17 amino acids. V lost 0 bases and J lost 1, with 13 bases in between.

This clonotype was seen more than once but under ten times. The chain has TRBV6-1 and TRBJ2-1; TRBD1 is a possible D gene (5 bases). CDR1 and CDR2 from the germline V gene are MNHNS and SASEGT. The CDR3 sequence is 15 residues long. Trimming removed 1 base at V and 3 bases at J, with 10 bases between. The chain's CDR3 is CASSEVDIYYNEQFF. In nucleotides, the CDR3 is TGTGCCAGCAGTGAAGTGGACATTTACTACAATGAGCAGTTCTTC.

This chain connects TRBV20-1 to TRBJ2-5, with D uncertain. Germline values: CDR1 DFQATT, CDR2 SNEGSKA (reference sequence). The V gene lost 0 bases and the J gene lost 2 bases, with 19 bases spanning the gap. The length of the CDR3 is 17 residues. This CDR3 reads CSAREGWAGFGQETQYF. CDR3 coding DNA: TGCAGTGCTAGAGAGGGGTGGGCAGGCTTCGGTCAAGAGACCCAGTACTTC.

The rearrangement uses TRBV7-9 and TRBJ1-4, with no clear D. There are 13 residues in the CDR3. CDR1 and CDR2 (germline): SEHNR, FQNEAQ (reference sequence). Trimming shortened V by 2 bases and J by 7 bases, and 8 bases separated the two germline ends. The DNA of the CDR3 is TGTGCCAGCAGCTTAAGGTCCGGTGAAAAACTGTTTTTT. It encodes CASSLRSGEKLFF.

Turning to this clonotype: The DNA is left out, because the CDR3 cannot be placed on it with certainty; the CDR3 is given as TCRdb lists it. The chain employs TRBV5-1 and TRBJ1-1. The CDR3 contains 13 residues when both ends are counted. CDR1 and CDR2 from the germline V gene are SGHRS and YFSETQ. CDR3 sequence reads: CASSLDSFLAAFF.